These 8 T cell receptor delta chains were sequenced from one sample in a study of Vδ1+ human thymocytes. General study points: Highly polyclonal TRG and TRD repertoires with Gaussian CDR3 length distributions appeared in thymus.

Extracted RNA was reverse transcribed into cDNA. Pooled V-gene forward primers with one constant-region reverse primer generated the CDR3 amplicons by multiplex PCR. TCRdb re-called clones from the multiplex PCR reads via CATT. The sample includes under 80,000 delta-chain clones, about 30% of them seen just once. These TCRs' antigens remain unknown. The sequenced sample consisted of Vdelta1+ gamma-delta thymocytes from the thymus. Described subset: FACS-sorted CD3+ TCRalphabeta- TCRVdelta1+ TCRVdelta2- thymocytes. The source of these receptors is a boy younger than two who had congenital heart surgery.

The chain employs TRDV1 and TRDJ1; 10 bases are shared with TRDD3. Germline CDR1 and CDR2: TSWWSYY and QGS. V shed 4 bases, J shed 3 bases, and the junction held 20 bases outside the gene matches. CDR3 length equals 20 residues. The CDR3 reads CALGALGGRGGYYRPDKLIF. The CDR3 nucleotides are TGTGCTCTTGGGGCCCTTGGTGGGCGTGGGGGATACTATCGGCCCGATAAACTCATCTTT.

To note about this clone: This sample includes further DNA sequences coding for the same CDR3. The chain recombines TRDV1 with TRDJ1; TRDD3 is a possible D gene (6 bases). The V gene lost 1 base and the J gene lost 1 base, with 25 bases spanning the gap. The CDR3 length is 20 residues. Germline lookup yields CDR1 TSWWSYY and CDR2 QGS. The chain's CDR3 is CALGEPEATRTGGPTDKLIF. CDR3 bases: TGTGCTCTTGGGGAACCCGAGGCTACTAGGACGGGGGGACCCACCGATAAACTCATCTTT.

This clone has only a few counts. V is TRDV1 and J is TRDJ1; 9 bases fit TRDD3. The length of the CDR3 is 16 residues. Per the germline V gene, CDR1 is TSWWSYY and CDR2 is QGS. J gave up 1 base and V 1 base, and 4 bases lay outside the gene matches. The CDR3: CALGEPPGDTTDKLIF. CDR3 in DNA: TGTGCTCTTGGGGAACCTCCGGGGGATACCACCGATAAACTCATCTTT.

The rearrangement joins TRDV1 to TRDJ1; D is ambiguous. Germline CDR1 is TSWWSYY and CDR2 is QGS. CDR3 length equals 14 residues. V was clipped by 4 bases and J by 0 bases, with 9 bases between them. Here the CDR3 DNA reads TGTGCTCTTGGGGTTCGCCCTTACACCGATAAACTCATCTTT. Encoded protein: CALGVRPYTDKLIF.

The chain joins TRDV1 to TRDJ1; the match to TRDD3 covers 8 bases. Germline V CDR1 and CDR2: TSWWSYY, QGS. CDR3 length: 16 residues. Germline trimming cut 4 bases from V and 7 bases from J; bases unmatched to any gene: 14. CDR3 bases: TGTGCTCTTGGGGTCGCAACTGGGGGCTCTTTTTCTAAACTCATCTTT. It yields the protein CALGVATGGSFSKLIF.

This clone was seen a few times. The chain employs TRDV1 and TRDJ1; the D gene is possibly TRDD3 (6 bases). The CDR3 length is 22 residues. V was trimmed by 4 bases and J by 0 bases, leaving 33 bases between them. Germline V gives CDR1 TSWWSYY, CDR2 QGS. CDR3 loop: CALGVPPSPTNWVLSYTDKLIF. The CDR3 DNA sequence: TGTGCTCTTGGGGTTCCGCCTTCGCCCACGAACTGGGTTCTCTCGTACACCGATAAACTCATCTTT.

This sequence joins TRDV1 and TRDJ1, with D tentatively TRDD2 (5 bases). This CDR3 region has 14 residues. CDR1 is TSWWSYY, CDR2 QGS, per germline. V gave up 4 bases and J gave up 3 bases, with 12 bases separating them. This CDR3 reads CALGASPTADKLIF. The CDR3 nucleotides read TGTGCTCTTGGGGCCTCCCCTACAGCCGATAAACTCATCTTT.

This clone was found a few times. The chain has TRDV1 and TRDJ1; 8 nucleotides align to TRDD3. The J segment lost 0 bases and the V segment lost 1 base, leaving 19 bases of the junction unmatched. The CDR3 loop spans 21 amino acids. In germline, CDR1 is TSWWSYY, CDR2 QGS. CDR3 loop: CALGEPGSLARGICHTDKLIF. The CDR3 DNA is TGTGCTCTTGGGGAACCGGGGTCCCTAGCAAGGGGGATATGCCACACCGATAAACTCATCTTT.